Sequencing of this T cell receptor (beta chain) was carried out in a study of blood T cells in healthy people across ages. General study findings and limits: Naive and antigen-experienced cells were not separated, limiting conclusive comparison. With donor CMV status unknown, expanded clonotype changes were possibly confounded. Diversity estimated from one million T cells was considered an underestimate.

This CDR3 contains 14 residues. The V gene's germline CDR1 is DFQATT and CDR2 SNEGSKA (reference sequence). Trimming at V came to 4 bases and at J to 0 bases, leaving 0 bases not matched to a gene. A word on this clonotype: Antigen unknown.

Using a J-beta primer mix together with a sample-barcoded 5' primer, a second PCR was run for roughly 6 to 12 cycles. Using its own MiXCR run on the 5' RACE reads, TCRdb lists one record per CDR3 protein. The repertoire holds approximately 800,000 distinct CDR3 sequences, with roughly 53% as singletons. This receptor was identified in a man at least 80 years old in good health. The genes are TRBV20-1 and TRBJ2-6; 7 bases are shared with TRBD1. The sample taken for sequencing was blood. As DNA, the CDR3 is TGCAGTGCTACAGGGGGCTCTGGGGCCAACGTCCTGACTTTC. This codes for CSATGGSGANVLTF.